This section outlines one T cell receptor beta chain sequence together with its context. The sample belongs to a study of shared clonotypes between healthy human individuals. Per the original methods: Filtering of immunoSEQ junctional sequences could not match full-length read filtering. Using immunoSEQ multiplex PCR, the repertoire was profiled, and TCRdb retains in-frame clones only, with some absent. That table is the source of V, J and clone size, and D and trimming were worked out from the DNA. This sample has a few million clones, with about 92% found just once. Germline V gene lookup returns CDR1 GTSNPN and CDR2 SVGIG (reference sequence). Trimming took off 7 bases at V and 6 bases at J, with 18 bases between the two ends. This CDR3 has 13 amino acids.

Sequencing was carried out using naive CD4+ T cells from PBMCs. Noted subset: CD45RA+ positively selected. This sequence was found in a man younger than 30 in good health. Some clones in this sample may be carry-over from other donors' samples. This chain connects TRBV30 to TRBJ1-2, with D perhaps TRBD1 (5 bases). The CDR3: CASQGRRGHGYTF. CDR3 sequence (DNA): TGTGCCTCCCAAGGAAGGAGGGGTCATGGCTACACCTTC.